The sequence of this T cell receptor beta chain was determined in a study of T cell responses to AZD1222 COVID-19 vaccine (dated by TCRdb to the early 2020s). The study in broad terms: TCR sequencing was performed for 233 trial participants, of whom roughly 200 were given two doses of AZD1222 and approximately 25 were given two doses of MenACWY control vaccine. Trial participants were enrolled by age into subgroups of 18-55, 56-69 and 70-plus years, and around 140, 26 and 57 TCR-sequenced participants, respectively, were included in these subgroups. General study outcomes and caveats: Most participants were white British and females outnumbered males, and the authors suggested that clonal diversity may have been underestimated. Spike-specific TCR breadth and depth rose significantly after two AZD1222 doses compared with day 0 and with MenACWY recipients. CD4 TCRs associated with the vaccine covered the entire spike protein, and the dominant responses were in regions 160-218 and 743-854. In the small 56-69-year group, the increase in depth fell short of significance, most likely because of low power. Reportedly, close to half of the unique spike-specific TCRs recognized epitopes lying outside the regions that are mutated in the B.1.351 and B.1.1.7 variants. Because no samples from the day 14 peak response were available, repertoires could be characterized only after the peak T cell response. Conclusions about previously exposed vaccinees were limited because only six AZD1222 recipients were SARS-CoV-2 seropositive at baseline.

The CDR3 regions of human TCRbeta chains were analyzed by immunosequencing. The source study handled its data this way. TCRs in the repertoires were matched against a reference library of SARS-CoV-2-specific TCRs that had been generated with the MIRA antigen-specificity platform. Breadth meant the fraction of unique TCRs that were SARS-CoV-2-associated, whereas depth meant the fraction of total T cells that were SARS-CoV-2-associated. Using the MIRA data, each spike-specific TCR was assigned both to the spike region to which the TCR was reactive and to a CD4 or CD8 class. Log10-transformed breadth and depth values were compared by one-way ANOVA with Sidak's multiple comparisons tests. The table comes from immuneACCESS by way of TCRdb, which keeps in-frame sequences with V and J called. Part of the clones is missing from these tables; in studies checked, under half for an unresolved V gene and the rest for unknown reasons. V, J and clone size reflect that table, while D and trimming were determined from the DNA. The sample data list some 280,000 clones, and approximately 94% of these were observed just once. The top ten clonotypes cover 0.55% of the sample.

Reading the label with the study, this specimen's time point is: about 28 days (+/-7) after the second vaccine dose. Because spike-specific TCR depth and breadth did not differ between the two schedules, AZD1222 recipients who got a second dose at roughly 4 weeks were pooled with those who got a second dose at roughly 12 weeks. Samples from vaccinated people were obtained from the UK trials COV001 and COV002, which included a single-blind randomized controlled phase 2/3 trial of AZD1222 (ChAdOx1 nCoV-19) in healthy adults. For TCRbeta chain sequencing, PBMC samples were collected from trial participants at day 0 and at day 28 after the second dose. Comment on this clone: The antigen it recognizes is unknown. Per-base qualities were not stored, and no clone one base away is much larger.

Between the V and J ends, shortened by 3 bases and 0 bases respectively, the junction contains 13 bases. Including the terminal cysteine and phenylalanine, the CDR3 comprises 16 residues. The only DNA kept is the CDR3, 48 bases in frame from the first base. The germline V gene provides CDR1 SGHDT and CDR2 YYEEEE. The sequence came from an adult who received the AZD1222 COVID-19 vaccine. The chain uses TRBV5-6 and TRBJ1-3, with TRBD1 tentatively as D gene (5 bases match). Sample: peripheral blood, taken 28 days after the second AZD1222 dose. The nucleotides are TGTGCCAGCAGCTCCCCCGGGACCAGCTCTGGAAACACCATATATTTT. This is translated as CASSSPGTSSGNTIYF.